The 30 T cell receptor beta chains below were found in one sample sequenced in a study of blood T cells in healthy people across ages. The use of a sample-barcoded 5' primer and a J-beta primer mix characterized a second PCR of about 6 to 11 cycles. MiXCR, run by TCRdb on the 5' RACE reads, gives a single entry per CDR3 protein. The sample lists 600,000 to 850,000 distinct CDR3 sequences, around 46% occurring once. Specimen: blood. Receptors were obtained from a woman in her sixties in good health.

This clonotype was recorded a few times. The V gene is TRBV6-1, the J gene TRBJ2-3; 8 bases line up with TRBD1. V gave up 6 bases and J gave up 4 bases; unmatched junction bases: 9. The germline V gene encodes CDR1 MNHNS and CDR2 SASEGT. CDR3 size: 15 residues. The CDR3 loop is CASRHRGTGADTQYF. Written as DNA, the CDR3 is TGTGCCAGCAGGCACAGGGGGACCGGAGCAGATACGCAGTATTTT.

This clonotype has a handful of counts. The chain recombines TRBV6-2 or TRBV6-3 with TRBJ1-6; possibly TRBD1 for D (6 bases). This CDR3 spans 14 amino acids. CDR1 and CDR2 (germline): MNHEY, SVGEGT. Trimming removed 4 bases from V and 9 bases from J, with 13 bases in between. The CDR3 DNA reads as TGTGCCAGCAGTTTCGGACAGTACGGTTCACCCCTCCACTTT. It codes for CASSFGQYGSPLHF.

V and J are TRBV20-1 and TRBJ2-5, with D unclear. This CDR3 contains 14 residues. CDR1 and CDR2 (germline): DFQATT, SNEGSKA (reference sequence). Trimming pared 0 bases from V and 5 bases from J, leaving 13 bases between. CDR3 DNA: TGCAGTGCTAGAGATCCCAGATTCGACGAGACCCAGTACTTC. Its translation: CSARDPRFDETQYF.

This clonotype was counted only a few times. The rearrangement links TRBV5-1 to TRBJ2-6; 7 nucleotides align to TRBD1. This CDR3 is built from 16 residues. CDR1 and CDR2 from the germline V gene are SGHRS and YFSETQ. The V segment lost 2 bases and the J segment 2 bases; nucleotides outside the gene matches: 4. In DNA, the CDR3 is TGCGCCAGCAGCTTAACAGGGGTGGCTGGGGCCAACGTCCTGACTTTC. It specifies CASSLTGVAGANVLTF.

The V gene is TRBV9, the J gene TRBJ2-2, with D possibly being TRBD2 (6 bases). The V end was cut by 6 bases, the J end by 6 bases, with 15 bases between. Per germline, CDR1 SGDLS and CDR2 YYNGEE. This CDR3 has 14 residues. In DNA, the CDR3 is TGTGCCAGCAACTACGGGGGTCTTTCCGGGGAGCTGTTTTTT. It specifies CASNYGGLSGELFF.

V and J are TRBV7-2 and TRBJ2-3; 8 bases fit TRBD2. There are 18 residues in the CDR3. Germline CDR1 SGHTA, CDR2 FQGNSA. V dropped 1 base and J dropped 4; count of bases not matched to a gene: 13. Written as DNA, the CDR3 is TGTGCCAGCAGCTTAGTGGGACCGGGTGCGGGGGGCGCAGATACGCAGTATTTT. This codes for CASSLVGPGAGGADTQYF.

The rearrangement joins TRBV9 to TRBJ2-1; TRBD2 might be the D (6 bases). Germline V gene lookup returns CDR1 SGDLS and CDR2 YYNGEE. V was clipped by 3 bases and J by 8 bases, with 21 bases between them. The length of the CDR3 is 16 residues. The CDR3 nucleotides read TGTGCCAGCAGCGCCTCCCCCTCCGGGAGTGAAGATGAGCAGTTCTTC. Translating it yields CASSASPSGSEDEQFF.

V gene TRBV27 combines with J gene TRBJ2-7, with D possibly matching TRBD2 (5 bases). Germline V gives CDR1 MNHEY, CDR2 SMNVEV (reference sequence). The CDR3 runs to 14 residues. V shed 6 bases and J shed 0 bases, with 12 bases lying between them. The CDR3 DNA reads TGTGCCAGCAGCACGCCGGGGAGCTCCTACGAGCAGTACTTC. Amino acid sequence: CASSTPGSSYEQYF.

The chain links TRBV6-2 or TRBV6-3 to TRBJ2-5; D is tentatively TRBD1 or TRBD2 (5 bases each). V was trimmed by 2 bases and J by 0 bases, leaving 10 bases between them. From germline, CDR1 is MNHEY and CDR2 SVGEGT. The CDR3 contains 15 residues. CDR3 coding DNA: TGTGCCAGCAGTTACGGGGACGGGTACCAAGAGACCCAGTACTTC. This gives the protein CASSYGDGYQETQYF.

This clonotype was found many times. The chain carries TRBV12-3 or TRBV12-4 and TRBJ1-6, with 7 bases identical to TRBD1. V lost 4 bases to trimming and J lost 7 bases; unmatched junction nucleotides: 4. The CDR3 spans 14 residues. CDR3: CASSSTGHNSPLHF. The CDR3 bases are TGTGCCAGCAGTTCGACAGGGCACAATTCACCCCTCCACTTT.

This chain connects TRBV20-1 to TRBJ2-3, with D possibly TRBD1 on 5 matching bases. Germline CDR1 DFQATT, CDR2 SNEGSKA (reference sequence). The CDR3 contains 16 residues. Trimming cost V 6 bases and J 4 bases, with 23 bases left between them. This chain's CDR3 is CSAIAPTATLADTQYF. The CDR3 nucleotides read TGCAGTGCAATCGCCCCGACAGCGACCCTCGCAGATACGCAGTATTTT.

This rearrangement joins TRBV2 to TRBJ2-1; 7 positions match TRBD2. CDR3 size: 15 residues. V lost 8 bases, J lost 5 bases, and 12 bases stayed unmatched. The germline V gene encodes CDR1 SNHLY and CDR2 FYNNEI. CDR3 sequence: CASRTSSGSHNEQFF. Here the CDR3 DNA reads TGTGCCAGCCGGACCTCTAGCGGCTCGCACAATGAGCAGTTCTTC.

This clonotype has a single count. The gene calls are TRBV7-2 and TRBJ2-1, with D tentatively TRBD1 (5 bases). The DNA end favors TRBJ2-7, so the J call may be wrong. Germline CDR1 is SGHTA and CDR2 is FQGNSA. The CDR3 loop spans 14 amino acids. The CDR3 nucleotides are TGTGCCAGCATCCAAGGGGATTCCTACAATGAGCAGTACTTC. Protein product: CASIQGDSYNEQYF.

This clonotype was seen only a few times. This chain links TRBV25-1 with TRBJ2-4; D gene ambiguous. The length of the CDR3 is 12 residues. Trimming stripped 5 bases from V and 14 bases from J, with 16 bases between. Germline-derived CDR1 and CDR2 are MGHDK and SYGVNS. The CDR3 nucleotides read TGTGCCAGCAGTCAAGGGTACGAGGCTGAGTACTTC. It specifies CASSQGYEAEYF.

The chain is built from TRBV5-1 and TRBJ2-2, with a possible D match to TRBD1 (6 bases). Trimming left V 3 bases short and J 0 bases short, with 12 bases between. Germline values: CDR1 SGHRS, CDR2 YFSETQ. The CDR3 totals 16 residues. Here the CDR3 reads CASSWSGTSNTGELFF. The CDR3 DNA reads TGCGCCAGCAGCTGGTCCGGGACATCGAACACCGGGGAGCTGTTTTTT.

The rearrangement uses TRBV18 and TRBJ2-1; D perhaps matches TRBD1 (6 bases). CDR3 length equals 16 residues. Trimming removed 3 bases from V and 5 bases from J, with 17 bases in between. Germline V gene lookup returns CDR1 KGHSH and CDR2 LQKENI. CDR3 DNA: TGTGCCAGCTCACCTTTCTCACCGGGACAAAACAATGAGCAGTTCTTC. Translating it yields CASSPFSPGQNNEQFF.

The gene calls are TRBV7-6 and TRBJ2-1; 14 positions match TRBD2. The CDR3 length is 17 residues. Looked up from germline, CDR1 is SGHVS and CDR2 is FNYEAQ. The V and J ends lost 5 bases and 8 bases, in that order; junction bases with no gene match: 11. The CDR3 reads CASSTYRTSGGFYEQFF. The DNA for the CDR3 is TGTGCCAGCAGCACATACCGGACTAGCGGGGGGTTTTATGAGCAGTTCTTC.

The rearrangement uses TRBV5-6 and TRBJ2-2; either TRBD1 or TRBD2 may supply D (5 bases each). Trimming took 2 bases from V and 4 from J, leaving 18 bases between them. The CDR3 has 17 amino acids. Per germline, CDR1 SGHDT and CDR2 YYEEEE. The CDR3 sequence is CASSLSLGPAGTGELFF. The CDR3 nucleotides are TGTGCCAGCAGCTTAAGTTTGGGACCTGCGGGCACCGGGGAGCTGTTTTTT.

This chain uses TRBV29-1 with TRBJ2-1; D is possibly TRBD2 (7 bases). CDR3 length equals 15 residues. The V end was cut by 6 bases, the J end by 4 bases, with 19 bases between. From germline, CDR1 is SQVTM and CDR2 ANQGSEA. The CDR3: CSVLRGASDYNEQFF. CDR3 DNA: TGCAGCGTCTTACGGGGGGCCTCGGATTACAATGAGCAGTTCTTC.

CDR3 sequence (DNA): TGTGCCAACTCGCTAATACAGGGAGACGAGCAGTACTTC. This sequence encodes CANSLIQGDEQYF. The chain employs TRBV18 and TRBJ2-7; D might be TRBD1 (6 bases). This CDR3 comprises 13 residues. The germline V gene encodes CDR1 KGHSH and CDR2 LQKENI. V gave up 10 bases and J gave up 5 bases, with 18 bases separating them.

This clonotype was seen a few times. This chain connects TRBV9 to TRBJ2-3; no firm D call. The ends were cut back, 3 bases at V and 5 bases at J, with 16 bases in the middle. The CDR3 spans 15 residues. CDR1 is SGDLS, CDR2 YYNGEE, per germline. The CDR3 sequence: CASSAGQIGEDTQYF. The CDR3 bases are TGTGCCAGCAGCGCAGGCCAGATAGGTGAAGATACGCAGTATTTT.

This clonotype has just a few counts. The chain couples TRBV6-5 to TRBJ2-3; D unresolved. Per the germline V gene, CDR1 is MNHEY and CDR2 is SVGAGI. Trimming removed 5 bases from V and 2 bases from J, with 8 bases in between. The CDR3 length is 13 residues. The CDR3 region is CASSGSLTDTQYF. In nucleotides, the CDR3 is TGTGCCAGCAGTGGCAGCCTCACAGATACGCAGTATTTT.

In this sample, this clonotype turned up once. The chain links TRBV2 to TRBJ2-3; D is perhaps TRBD1 (6 bases). Between the trimmed V and J ends, which lost 8 bases and 3 bases, there was a span of 24 bases. The length of the CDR3 is 17 residues. The V gene's germline CDR1 is SNHLY and CDR2 FYNNEI. The CDR3: CASRFPVEQGGTDTQYF. DNA of the CDR3: TGTGCCAGCCGCTTCCCGGTCGAACAGGGTGGTACAGATACGCAGTATTTT.

This clonotype was observed a few times. V gene TRBV7-9 combines with J gene TRBJ2-7; D gene uncertain. V dropped 1 base and J dropped 2 bases, with 15 bases sitting between them. The germline V gene has CDR1 SEHNR and CDR2 FQNEAQ (reference sequence). This CDR3 has 16 residues. For the CDR3, the DNA is TGTGCCAGCAGCTTAGTTGTCACTTCGAACACCTACGAGCAGTACTTC. Protein product: CASSLVVTSNTYEQYF.

The rearrangement joins TRBV6-5 to TRBJ2-7; D is perhaps TRBD2 (6 bases). This CDR3 contains 15 residues. V lost 7 bases and J lost 0, with 16 bases in between. Germline V gene data show CDR1 as MNHEY and CDR2 as SVGAGI. CDR3 protein: CASTPTGSSSYEQYF. CDR3 sequence (DNA): TGTGCCAGCACTCCTACCGGGAGTAGCTCCTACGAGCAGTACTTC.

The rearrangement links TRBV9 to TRBJ1-1; D gene unclear. This CDR3 is built from 12 residues. Germline V gene data show CDR1 as SGDLS and CDR2 as YYNGEE. Trimming shortened V by 4 bases and J by 11 bases, and 15 bases separated the two germline ends. The CDR3 coding sequence is TGTGCCAGCAGCCCGAGTGGCGGCGGGGCTTTCTTT. This sequence encodes CASSPSGGGAFF.

The chain carries TRBV6-6 and TRBJ2-7; 7 bases align to TRBD1. The end of the DNA fits TRBJ2-5 better, so the J call may be wrong. CDR3 size: 14 residues. Germline V lookup: CDR1 MNHNY, CDR2 SVGAGI (reference sequence). CDR3 in amino acids: CASGLTGTGETQYF. In nucleotides, the CDR3 is TGTGCCAGCGGGTTGACAGGGACGGGGGAGACCCAGTACTTC.

This clonotype has ten or more counts. This sequence joins TRBV7-3 and TRBJ1-1; the D gene is possibly TRBD1 (5 bases). Germline CDR1 reads SGHTA; CDR2 reads FQGTGA. The CDR3 is 14 amino acids. Trimming removed 3 bases from V and 0 bases from J, with 8 bases in between. CDR3 residues: CASSLGPMNTEAFF. DNA for the CDR3: TGTGCCAGCAGCTTGGGACCGATGAACACTGAAGCTTTCTTT.

The chain carries TRBV29-1 and TRBJ2-7; TRBD1 aligns across 8 bases. Germline CDR1 reads SQVTM; CDR2 reads ANQGSEA. CDR3 size: 14 residues. V lost 5 bases, J lost 0 bases, and 6 bases stayed unmatched. CDR3 nucleotide sequence: TGCAGCGTTTCAACAGGGGGGACCTCCTACGAGCAGTACTTC. Translated, it gives CSVSTGGTSYEQYF.

The sample holds one count of this clonotype. A junction end diverges from the germline sequence, so it may reflect a read error. This chain joins TRBV3-1 and TRBJ2-1; TRBD2 matches 9 bases. CDR3 size: 14 residues. CDR1 is LGHDT, CDR2 YNNKEL, per germline (reference sequence). The CDR3 DNA sequence: TGTGCCAGCAGTAATGTAGCGGGGGCAAATGGGCAGTTCTTC. Translated, it gives CASSNVAGANGQFF.